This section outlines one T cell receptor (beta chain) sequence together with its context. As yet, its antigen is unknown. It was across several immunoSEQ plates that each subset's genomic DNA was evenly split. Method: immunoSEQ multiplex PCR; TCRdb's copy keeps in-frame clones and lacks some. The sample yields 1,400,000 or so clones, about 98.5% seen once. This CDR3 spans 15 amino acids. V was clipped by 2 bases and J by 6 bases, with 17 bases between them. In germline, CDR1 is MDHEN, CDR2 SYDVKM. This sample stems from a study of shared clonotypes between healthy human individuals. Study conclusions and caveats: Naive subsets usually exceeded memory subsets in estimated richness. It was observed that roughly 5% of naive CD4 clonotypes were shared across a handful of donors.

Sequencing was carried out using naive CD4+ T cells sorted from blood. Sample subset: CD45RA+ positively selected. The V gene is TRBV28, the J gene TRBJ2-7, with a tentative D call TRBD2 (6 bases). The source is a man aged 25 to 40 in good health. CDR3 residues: CASSLMGGEVVEQYF. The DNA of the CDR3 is TGTGCCAGCAGTTTAATGGGCGGGGAGGTTGTCGAGCAGTACTTC.